This TCR beta chain was identified in a study of blood T cell repertoires in COVID-19. Study background: The United States, Italy and Spain supplied acute and convalescent COVID-19 samples. Sample material is recorded as cDNA or gDNA derived from T cells, B-cell-depleted T cells, or PBMCs.

This CDR3 region has 15 residues. Looked up from germline, CDR1 is WNHNN and CDR2 is SYGVQD (reference sequence). Trimming removed 6 bases from V and 1 base from J; junction bases left unmatched: 7. Those enrolled, adults aged roughly 18 to 89 years, came from roughly 22 US areas. Clinical history as reported by participants underpinned cohort assignment. The table lists this clone with a count of one. TCRdb's copy holds only in-frame clones and misses some; the assay was immunoSEQ multiplex PCR. The repertoire holds a few hundred thousand clones, with about nine tenths as singletons. This chain uses TRBV10-1 with TRBJ2-3; TRBD2 agrees at 7 bases. Source material: PBMCs or T cells enriched from blood (not recorded which). This clonotype was obtained from a woman aged 40-49 years with acute COVID-19. CDR3 in amino acids: CASSLAASGTDTQYF. Here the CDR3 DNA reads TGCGCCAGCAGCCTAGCGGCTAGTGGCACAGATACGCAGTATTTT.